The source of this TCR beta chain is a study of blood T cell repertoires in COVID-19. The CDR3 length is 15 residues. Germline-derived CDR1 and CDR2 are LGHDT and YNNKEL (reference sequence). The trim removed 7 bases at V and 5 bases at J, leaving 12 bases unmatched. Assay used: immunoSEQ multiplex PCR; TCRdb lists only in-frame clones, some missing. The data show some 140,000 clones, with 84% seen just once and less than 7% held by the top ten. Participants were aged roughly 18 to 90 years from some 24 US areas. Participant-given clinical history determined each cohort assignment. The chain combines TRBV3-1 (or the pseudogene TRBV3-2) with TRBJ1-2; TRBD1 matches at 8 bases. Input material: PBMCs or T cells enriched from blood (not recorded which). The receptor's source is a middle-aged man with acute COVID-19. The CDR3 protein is CASNPAGQGEYGYTF. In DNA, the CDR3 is TGTGCCAGCAACCCAGCCGGACAGGGAGAATATGGCTACACCTTC.